The 24 T cell receptor beta chains below come from one sample, sequenced in a study of shared clonotypes between healthy human individuals. Positive CCR7 selection of CD45RO-negative cells yielded the naive CD8 cells, and terminally differentiated effector memory CD45RA+ cells were excluded. Repertoires were generated with immunoSEQ multiplex PCR, while TCRdb's copy carries only in-frame clones and drops some. The sample has a few million clones; 90% to 95% are singletons. The sequenced material came from naive CD8+ T cells from PBMCs. These receptors were obtained from a man aged 18 to 29 in good health. Some clones in this sample may be carry-over from other donors' samples.

This chain connects TRBV25-1 to TRBJ1-1; maybe TRBD1 (6 bases). The ends were cut back, 2 bases at V and 1 base at J, with 11 bases in the middle. This CDR3 is 15 amino acids long. Germline-derived CDR1 and CDR2 are MGHDK and SYGVNS. The chain's CDR3 is CASSERGHRNTEAFF. In nucleotides, the CDR3 is TGTGCCAGCAGTGAAAGGGGACACCGGAACACTGAAGCTTTCTTT.

This clone was seen just once. This CDR3 is also generated by other DNA sequences in the sample. This sequence joins TRBV28 and TRBJ2-7; D may be TRBD1 (5 bases). The CDR3 length is 15 residues. V was trimmed by 2 bases and J by 0 bases, leaving 11 bases between them. Germline V gene lookup returns CDR1 MDHEN and CDR2 SYDVKM. The CDR3 loop is CASSLGQGSSYEQYF. The DNA of the CDR3 is TGTGCCAGCAGTTTAGGCCAGGGAAGCTCCTACGAGCAGTACTTC.

This clone was seen just once. The chain recombines TRBV4-1 with TRBJ1-1; D may be TRBD1 (5 bases). Germline V gives CDR1 MGHRA, CDR2 YSYEKL. The CDR3 is 17 amino acids. The V gene lost 6 bases and the J gene lost 6 bases, with 26 bases spanning the gap. CDR3 in DNA: TGCGCCAGCAGTCAATTCCGGGGGGTCCCTAGGGTCGCTGAAGCTTTCTTT. It yields the protein CASSQFRGVPRVAEAFF.

The chain recombines TRBV7-9 with TRBJ2-7, with D possibly matching TRBD2 (6 bases). The CDR3 is 16 amino acids. CDR1 SEHNR and CDR2 FQNEAQ come from the germline V gene (reference sequence). V lost 5 bases and J 3 bases, leaving 20 bases between the germline ends. The CDR3 spells CASSVNGGGLDYEQYF. The CDR3 DNA reads TGTGCCAGCAGCGTAAACGGGGGAGGCCTTGACTACGAGCAGTACTTC.

The gene calls are TRBV7-2 and TRBJ2-2, with 12 positions matching TRBD2. With 1 base clipped from V and 7 bases from J, the junction kept 13 bases outside the gene matches. Germline V gives CDR1 SGHTA, CDR2 FQGNSA. The CDR3 totals 19 residues. The DNA for the CDR3 is TGTGCCAGCAGCTTAGGTTCACTAGCGGGAGGTCTTCGGGGCGGGGAGCTGTTTTTT. The encoded protein is CASSLGSLAGGLRGGELFF.

This chain joins TRBV6-5 and TRBJ1-2, with D perhaps matching TRBD1 (6 bases). This CDR3 has 15 amino acids. Germline CDR1 reads MNHEY; CDR2 reads SVGAGI. V was shortened by 2 bases and J by 8 bases, with 18 bases between the two germline ends. For the CDR3, the DNA is TGTGCCAGCAGTTACAGGTCGACAGGCTTGCGGGGCTACACCTTC. Translated: CASSYRSTGLRGYTF.

The chain couples TRBV4-3 to TRBJ2-2, with 7 positions matching TRBD2. The CDR3 totals 18 residues. Germline V gives CDR1 LGHNA, CDR2 YSLEER. J was trimmed by 4 bases and V by 1 base; bases with no gene match: 12. The CDR3 DNA sequence: TGCGCCAGCAGCCAAGTTTGGGCTAGCGGAACTGTCACCGGGGAGCTGTTTTTT. Protein product: CASSQVWASGTVTGELFF.

Here the CDR3 reads CASRWALSNQPQHF. Written as DNA, the CDR3 is TGCGCCAGCAGATGGGCCCTTAGCAATCAGCCCCAGCATTTT. This chain uses TRBV23-1 with TRBJ1-5; D is unresolved. TRBV23-1 is flagged as an ORF with uncertain function. The V end was cut by 6 bases, the J end by 0 bases, with 9 bases between. The CDR3 loop spans 14 amino acids.

CDR3 residues: CASSLSPGTGEYEQYF. As DNA, the CDR3 is TGTGCCAGCAGTTTATCCCCCGGGACAGGGGAGTACGAGCAGTACTTC. This chain links TRBV27 with TRBJ2-7, with 10 bases aligning to TRBD1. Germline assignment: CDR1 MNHEY and CDR2 SMNVEV (reference sequence). Germline trimming cut 0 bases from V and 4 bases from J; bases unmatched to any gene: 6. This CDR3 spans 16 amino acids.

This chain links TRBV15 with TRBJ1-1; D perhaps matches TRBD1 (6 bases). Deletions cut 1 base from V and 1 base from J, with 10 bases between. This CDR3 comprises 15 residues. Germline V lookup: CDR1 LNHNV, CDR2 YYDKDF (reference sequence). In nucleotides, the CDR3 is TGTGCCACCAGCAGAGCGACAGGCGGGAACACTGAAGCTTTCTTT. Translating gives CATSRATGGNTEAFF. The whole variable domain, filled in from reference TRBV15 and TRBJ1-1, reads DAMVIQNPRYQVTQFGKPVTLSCSQTLNHNVMYWYQQKSSQAPKLLFHYYDKDFNNEADTPDNFQSRRPNTSFCFLDIRSPGLGDTAMYLCATSRATGGNTEAFFGQGTRLTVV.

The V call is TRBV15, the J call TRBJ2-3; TRBD1 or TRBD2 may be the D gene (5 bases each). The CDR3 totals 15 residues. V lost 2 bases and J 2 bases, leaving 11 bases between the germline ends. The germline V gene has CDR1 LNHNV and CDR2 YYDKDF (reference sequence). The CDR3 region has the DNA TGTGCCACCAGCAGATCCCGGGACGTCACAGATACGCAGTATTTT. Translation gives CATSRSRDVTDTQYF.

The genes are TRBV6-1 and TRBJ1-5; D is uncertain. Trimming removed 0 bases at V and 5 bases at J, with 14 bases between. From germline, CDR1 is MNHNS and CDR2 SASEGT. This CDR3 spans 16 amino acids. CDR3 in amino acids: CASSEAPVSGYQPQHF. The CDR3 DNA is TGTGCCAGCAGTGAAGCGCCGGTGTCGGGGTATCAGCCCCAGCATTTT.

The chain joins TRBV9 to TRBJ2-1; 9 bases are shared with TRBD1. The CDR3 contains 20 residues. V dropped 4 bases and J dropped 0; count of bases not matched to a gene: 17. From germline, CDR1 is SGDLS and CDR2 YYNGEE. In DNA form, the CDR3 reads TGTGCCAGCAGCCTACCCACCTCGGACAGGGGCATTAGCTCCTACAATGAGCAGTTCTTC. Translation: CASSLPTSDRGISSYNEQFF. The full variable domain, its missing parts supplied by reference TRBV9 and TRBJ2-1, is DSGVTQTPKHLITATGQRVTLRCSPRSGDLSVYWYQQSLDQGLQFLIQYYNGEERAKGNILERFSAQQFPDLHSELNLSSLELGDSALYFCASSLPTSDRGISSYNEQFFGPGTRLTVL.

V gene TRBV28 combines with J gene TRBJ1-4, with 9 positions matching TRBD1. There are 18 residues in the CDR3. Germline CDR1 MDHEN, CDR2 SYDVKM. V was clipped by 6 bases and J by 0 bases; unmatched bases: 11. CDR3 DNA: TGTGCCAGCAGAAAGGTCCGGGACAGGGTAACAACTAATGAAAAACTGTTTTTT. Translated, it gives CASRKVRDRVTTNEKLFF.

This sequence joins TRBV7-8 and TRBJ2-1; 8 bases agree with TRBD2. The CDR3 has 15 residues. Germline-derived CDR1 and CDR2 are SGHVS and FQNEAQ. Trimming at V came to 5 bases and at J to 0 bases, leaving 3 bases not matched to a gene. As DNA, the CDR3 is TGTGCCAGCAGCACCAGCGGGAGCTCCTACAATGAGCAGTTCTTC. This gives the protein CASSTSGSSYNEQFF.

This clone showed up just once. This sequence joins TRBV19 and TRBJ2-5; D remains unclear. The germline gives CDR1 LNHDA, CDR2 SQIVND (reference sequence). CDR3 size: 14 residues. V lost 5 bases and J lost 7, with 17 bases in between. DNA of the CDR3: TGTGCCAGTAGTTGGTTTGCGGAGTCGGGGACCCAGTACTTC. Translating it yields CASSWFAESGTQYF.

The chain links TRBV2 to TRBJ2-3; D gene uncertain. CDR3 length: 15 residues. The V end lost 2 bases, the J end lost 2 bases, and 11 bases lay between the germline ends. Germline lookup yields CDR1 SNHLY and CDR2 FYNNEI. CDR3 amino acids: CASSERITITDTQYF. For the CDR3, the DNA is TGTGCCAGCAGTGAAAGGATAACAATCACAGATACGCAGTATTTT.

This sequence joins TRBV19 and TRBJ2-7; no clear D. CDR3 size: 11 residues. V was clipped by 2 bases and J by 7 bases, with 6 bases between them. Germline CDR1 and CDR2: LNHDA and SQIVND (reference sequence). CDR3 sequence (DNA): TGTGCCAGTAGTATACACCGGGAGCAGTACTTC. This sequence encodes CASSIHREQYF.

This clone was seen a handful of times. The chain employs TRBV4-1 and TRBJ1-5; TRBD1 is a possible D gene (6 bases). In germline, CDR1 is MGHRA, CDR2 YSYEKL. The CDR3 spans 18 residues. Trimming shortened V by 3 bases and J by 2 bases, and 20 bases separated the two germline ends. CDR3 bases: TGCGCCAGCAGCCAGGACCCTCAGGGGCGGAAGGGCAATCAGCCCCAGCATTTT. Its translation is CASSQDPQGRKGNQPQHF.

The V call is TRBV12-5, the J call TRBJ1-2, with D possibly TRBD1 on 5 matching bases. This CDR3 has 14 residues. V was trimmed by 2 bases and J by 2 bases, leaving 9 bases between them. Looked up from germline, CDR1 is LGHNT and CDR2 is FRNRAP. CDR3 sequence reads: CASGLNDRNYGYTF. CDR3 nucleotides: TGTGCTAGTGGTTTGAATGACAGAAACTATGGCTACACCTTC.

The chain has TRBV6-5 and TRBJ2-1, with 10 bases fitting TRBD2. Losses at the gene ends were 2 bases for V and 3 bases for J; bases not matched to a gene: 4. CDR1 is MNHEY and CDR2 is SVGAGI in the germline V gene. CDR3 length equals 16 residues. DNA for the CDR3: TGTGCCAGCAGTTACCTACTAGCGGGACTCTACAATGAGCAGTTCTTC. Amino acids: CASSYLLAGLYNEQFF.

The chain has TRBV28 and TRBJ2-1; D not certain. V lost 2 bases and J lost 6, with 5 bases in between. Looked up from germline, CDR1 is MDHEN and CDR2 is SYDVKM. This CDR3 spans 12 amino acids. The CDR3 loop reads CASSLVFNEQFF. The CDR3 coding sequence is TGTGCCAGCAGTTTAGTCTTCAATGAGCAGTTCTTC.

V is TRBV28 and J is TRBJ1-2; 7 positions match TRBD1. V trimming: 6 bases; J trimming: 5 bases; junction bases outside the gene matches: 12. Germline loops: CDR1 MDHEN, CDR2 SYDVKM. The CDR3 runs 15 residues. CDR3 residues: CASRRAGGPLYGYTF. CDR3 nucleotide sequence: TGTGCCAGCAGGAGGGCAGGGGGACCGCTATATGGCTACACCTTC.

This chain connects TRBV21-1 to TRBJ2-2. TRBV21-1 is a pseudogene locus. This CDR3 is 16 amino acids long. CDR3: CASSKRKYQNTGELFF. The CDR3 nucleotides read TGTGCCAGCAGCAAACGGAAGTATCAGAACACCGGGGAGCTGTTTTTT.